The clone carrying this T cell receptor (beta chain) was recorded many times. The antigen remains undetermined. The entry originates in a study of identical twins. A single record per CDR3 protein comes from TCRdb applying MiXCR to the 5' RACE reads. Among 450,000 to 650,000 distinct CDR3 sequences listed, 9.6% were seen once. Study-level results: Out-of-frame sharing of TCR alpha in monozygotic twins was underestimated by models. Twins showed weaker excess sharing in their beta out-of-frame sequences.

The same sample was also used in a study of yellow fever vaccine responses in identical twins.

Sequencing was done on a sample of PBMCs. This clonotype originated in a woman between 18 and 30 years old in good health.

The CDR3 DNA follows: TGCGCCAGCAGCTTGTCCGGGCCGGACAATTCACCCCTCCACTTT. Translating it yields CASSLSGPDNSPLHF. This sequence joins TRBV5-1 and TRBJ1-6; D is ambiguous. Germline V CDR1 and CDR2: SGHRS, YFSETQ. The CDR3 has 15 residues. The V and J ends lost 1 base and 7 bases respectively, with 12 bases between them. Full variable domain (remainder filled in from reference TRBV5-1 and TRBJ1-6): KAGVTQTPRYLIKTRGQQVTLSCSPISGHRSVSWYQQTPGQGLQFLFEYFSETQRNKGNFPGRFSGRQFSNSRSEMNVSTLELGDSALYLCASSLSGPDNSPLHFGNGTRLTVT.